The rows below give T cell receptor beta chains drawn from one sample of a study of preoperative IRX-2 immunotherapy in early breast cancer. Sequenced by immunoSEQ multiplex PCR; TCRdb stores in-frame clones only, minus some. Here the sample spans 25,000 to 30,000 clones, 90% being singletons. Sample acquisition took place from a patient treated with IRX-2 immunotherapy. The source is a human donor with breast cancer. CDR3s include the opening cysteine and the closing phenylalanine or tryptophan. Each record gives: CDR3 length, clone size, J gene, D gene, V gene, CDR3 DNA, CDR3 protein. A D gene is named only where the DNA matches it firmly. Clone size is stated in some rows and not others, as once, few, many or a class when expanded.

len: 15
abundance: .
j_gene: TRBJ1-4
d_gene: .
v_gene: TRBV5-6
CDR3nt: TGTGCCAGCAGCTTAGGTGAAAGGGCGGGTGAAAAACTGTTTTTT
CDR3aa: CASSLGERAGEKLFF

len: 13
abundance: .
j_gene: TRBJ2-7
d_gene: .
v_gene: TRBV6-1
CDR3nt: TGTGCCAGCACCCTGTCGGTTCCTTACGAGCAGTACTTC
CDR3aa: CASTLSVPYEQYF

len: 15
abundance: .
j_gene: TRBJ1-1
d_gene: .
v_gene: TRBV9
CDR3nt: TGTGCCAGCAGCCAAGGATGGTCACCGAACACTGAAGCTTTCTTT
CDR3aa: CASSQGWSPNTEAFF

len: 18
abundance: few
j_gene: TRBJ1-3
d_gene: .
v_gene: TRBV5-1
CDR3nt: TGCGCCAGCAGCTTGCTTCCGGGTGCTGGGGAGGTTGGAAACACCATATATTTT
CDR3aa: CASSLLPGAGEVGNTIYF

len: 16
abundance: .
j_gene: TRBJ2-5
d_gene: TRBD2
v_gene: TRBV7-9
CDR3nt: TGTGCCAGCAGCTTTTCCTCCGGGACTAGACAGGAGACCCAGTACTTC
CDR3aa: CASSFSSGTRQETQYF

len: 11
abundance: .
j_gene: TRBJ2-7
d_gene: .
v_gene: TRBV20-1
CDR3nt: TGCAGTGCTAGACGAGGGGGTGAGCAGTACTTC
CDR3aa: CSARRGGEQYF

len: 15
abundance: once
j_gene: TRBJ2-2
d_gene: TRBD2
v_gene: TRBV7-9
CDR3nt: TGTGCCAGCAGCTCCGGACTAGCTTACACCGGGGAGCTGTTTTTT
CDR3aa: CASSSGLAYTGELFF

len: 13
abundance: .
j_gene: TRBJ1-2
d_gene: TRBD1
v_gene: TRBV18
CDR3nt: TGTGCCAGCTCACCCCGGACAGGATATGGCTACACCTTC
CDR3aa: CASSPRTGYGYTF

len: 10
abundance: few
j_gene: TRBJ1-2
d_gene: .
v_gene: TRBV12-1
CDR3nt: TGTGCCAGCACGCTCTTTTGCTACACCTTC
CDR3aa: CASTLFCYTF

len: 15
abundance: .
j_gene: TRBJ1-2
d_gene: TRBD1
v_gene: TRBV5-4
CDR3nt: TGTGCCAGCAGACCCTTCGGACAGGGGATCTATGGCTACACCTTC
CDR3aa: CASRPFGQGIYGYTF

len: 12
abundance: .
j_gene: TRBJ1-2
d_gene: TRBD1
v_gene: TRBV2
CDR3nt: TGTGCCAGCAGTATCAGGGGGCATGGCTACACCTTC
CDR3aa: CASSIRGHGYTF

len: 15
abundance: .
j_gene: TRBJ2-7
d_gene: TRBD2
v_gene: TRBV7-2
CDR3nt: TGTGCCAGCAGCCCATTAGCGGGAGGAGTCAACGAGCAGTACTTC
CDR3aa: CASSPLAGGVNEQYF

len: 12
abundance: few
j_gene: TRBJ2-1
d_gene: .
v_gene: TRBV7-9
CDR3nt: TGTGCCGGAGGGAGGTCCTACAATGAGCAGTTCTTC
CDR3aa: CAGGRSYNEQFF

len: 15
abundance: .
j_gene: TRBJ1-1
d_gene: .
v_gene: TRBV6-5
CDR3nt: TGTGCCAGCAGTTACTCTCGGCAGCAGAACACTGAAGCTTTCTTT
CDR3aa: CASSYSRQQNTEAFF

len: 11
abundance: .
j_gene: TRBJ2-5
d_gene: .
v_gene: TRBV5-1
CDR3nt: TGCGCCAGCAGCTTGGAAGGGACCCAGTACTTC
CDR3aa: CASSLEGTQYF

len: 14
abundance: .
j_gene: TRBJ1-1
d_gene: .
v_gene: TRBV5-4
CDR3nt: TGTGCCAGCAGGCGGGGGAATGGGAACACTGAAGCTTTCTTT
CDR3aa: CASRRGNGNTEAFF

len: 13
abundance: .
j_gene: TRBJ2-5
d_gene: .
v_gene: TRBV28
CDR3nt: TGTGCCAGCTCACAACCGGGCCGCGAGACCCAGTACTTC
CDR3aa: CASSQPGRETQYF

len: 13
abundance: once
j_gene: TRBJ2-1
d_gene: TRBD1
v_gene: TRBV6-1
CDR3nt: TGTGCCAGCGGGACAGGGCCCTACAATGAGCAGTTCTTC
CDR3aa: CASGTGPYNEQFF

len: 15
abundance: .
j_gene: TRBJ2-7
d_gene: TRBD2
v_gene: TRBV27
CDR3nt: TGTGCCAGCCGACAGCTAGCGGGAGACCCCTACGAGCAGTACTTC
CDR3aa: CASRQLAGDPYEQYF

len: 15
abundance: .
j_gene: TRBJ2-1
d_gene: TRBD2
v_gene: TRBV5-8
CDR3nt: TGTGCCAGCGAACTTGGCCTAGCGGCCACCCTTGAGCAGTTCTTC
CDR3aa: CASELGLAATLEQFF

len: 14
abundance: .
j_gene: TRBJ1-2
d_gene: .
v_gene: TRBV4-3
CDR3nt: TGCGCCAGCAGCCAAGAAAGTCTCACGGGCGGCTACACCTTC
CDR3aa: CASSQESLTGGYTF

len: 14
abundance: .
j_gene: TRBJ2-7
d_gene: .
v_gene: TRBV10-3
CDR3nt: TGTGCCATCAGCGCTAGCTTTAGGACCTACGAGCAGTACTTC
CDR3aa: CAISASFRTYEQYF

len: 11
abundance: .
j_gene: TRBJ1-1
d_gene: .
v_gene: TRBV12-5
CDR3nt: TGTGCTAGTGGTTTGCGGGGTGAAGCTTTCTTT
CDR3aa: CASGLRGEAFF

len: 14
abundance: .
j_gene: TRBJ1-1
d_gene: TRBD1
v_gene: TRBV6-1
CDR3nt: TGTGCCAGCAACCCCGACAGGGGTTACACTGAAGCTTTCTTT
CDR3aa: CASNPDRGYTEAFF